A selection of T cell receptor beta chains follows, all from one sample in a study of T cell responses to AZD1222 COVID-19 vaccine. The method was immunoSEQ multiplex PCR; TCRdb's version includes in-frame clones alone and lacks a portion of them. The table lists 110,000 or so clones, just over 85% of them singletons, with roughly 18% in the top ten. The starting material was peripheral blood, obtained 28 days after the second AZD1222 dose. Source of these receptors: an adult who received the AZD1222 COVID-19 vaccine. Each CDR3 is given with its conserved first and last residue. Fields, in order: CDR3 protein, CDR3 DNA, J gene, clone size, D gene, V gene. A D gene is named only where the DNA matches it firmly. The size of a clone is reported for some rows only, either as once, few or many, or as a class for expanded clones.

cdr3_aa: CASSPMAGGYNEQFF
cdr3_nt: TGTGCCAGCAGCCCGATGGCGGGGGGGTACAATGAGCAGTTCTTC
j_call: TRBJ2-1
clone_size: .
d_call: TRBD2
v_call: TRBV7-3

cdr3_aa: CASSLDRGFGEAFF
cdr3_nt: TGTGCCAGCTCACTAGACAGGGGTTTCGGTGAAGCTTTCTTT
j_call: TRBJ1-1
clone_size: once
d_call: TRBD1
v_call: TRBV18

cdr3_aa: CASSGTSEKLFF
cdr3_nt: TGTGCCAGCAGTGGGACAAGTGAAAAACTGTTTTTT
j_call: TRBJ1-4
clone_size: .
d_call: .
v_call: TRBV2

cdr3_aa: CASSTAQGRPFNSPLHF
cdr3_nt: TGTGCCAGCAGTACGGCACAGGGAAGACCCTTTAATTCACCCCTCCACTTT
j_call: TRBJ1-6
clone_size: .
d_call: .
v_call: TRBV7-9

cdr3_aa: CASSLRVLRKKHNEQFF
cdr3_nt: TGTGCCAGCAGCTTAAGGGTATTGCGGAAAAAGCACAATGAGCAGTTCTTC
j_call: TRBJ2-1
clone_size: few
d_call: .
v_call: TRBV11-3

cdr3_aa: CASSRGQGATDTQYF
cdr3_nt: TGTGCCAGCAGCCGCGGACAGGGGGCAACAGATACGCAGTATTTT
j_call: TRBJ2-3
clone_size: .
d_call: TRBD1
v_call: TRBV5-6

cdr3_aa: CASSEYRGRGYGYTF
cdr3_nt: TGTGCCAGTAGTGAATACAGGGGACGGGGCTATGGCTACACCTTC
j_call: TRBJ1-2
clone_size: once
d_call: TRBD1
v_call: TRBV19

cdr3_aa: CASSDPRWSPANYGYTF
cdr3_nt: TGTGCCAGCAGCGACCCCCGGTGGTCACCCGCTAACTATGGCTACACCTTC
j_call: TRBJ1-2
clone_size: .
d_call: .
v_call: TRBV6-2/TRBV6-3

cdr3_aa: CASSLSGTGNEKLFF
cdr3_nt: TGCGCCAGCAGCTTGTCCGGGACAGGGAATGAAAAACTGTTTTTT
j_call: TRBJ1-4
clone_size: .
d_call: TRBD1
v_call: TRBV5-1

cdr3_aa: CSADLGTQETQYF
cdr3_nt: TGCAGCGCCGACCTCGGAACCCAAGAGACCCAGTACTTC
j_call: TRBJ2-5
clone_size: few
d_call: .
v_call: TRBV29-1

cdr3_aa: CASSPAGGMDGYTF
cdr3_nt: TGCGCCAGCAGCCCAGCGGGGGGAATGGACGGCTACACCTTC
j_call: TRBJ1-2
clone_size: .
d_call: .
v_call: TRBV5-1

cdr3_aa: CATSRRQAVMNTEAFF
cdr3_nt: TGTGCCACCAGCCGCCGACAAGCGGTAATGAACACTGAGGCTTTCTTT
j_call: TRBJ1-1
clone_size: .
d_call: .
v_call: TRBV15

cdr3_aa: CASSTPRGRTEAFF
cdr3_nt: TGTGCCAGCAGTACACCTCGGGGGCGGACTGAAGCTTTCTTT
j_call: TRBJ1-1
clone_size: .
d_call: .
v_call: TRBV6-5

cdr3_aa: CASSLVTVNTEAFF
cdr3_nt: TGTGCCAGCAGTTTAGTGACAGTGAACACTGAAGCTTTCTTT
j_call: TRBJ1-1
clone_size: few
d_call: .
v_call: TRBV6-2/TRBV6-3

cdr3_aa: CATRDSLNSYEQYF
cdr3_nt: TGTGCCACTCGGGACAGTCTTAACTCCTACGAGCAGTACTTC
j_call: TRBJ2-7
clone_size: .
d_call: TRBD1
v_call: TRBV28

cdr3_aa: CASSLDRGHHEKLFF
cdr3_nt: TGTGCCAGCAGCTTGGACAGGGGGCATCATGAAAAACTGTTTTTT
j_call: TRBJ1-4
clone_size: .
d_call: TRBD1
v_call: TRBV7-9

cdr3_aa: CASSESGGTAGHF
cdr3_nt: TGCGCCAGCAGTGAGTCGGGTGGGACGGCCGGGCATTTT
j_call: TRBJ1-5
clone_size: .
d_call: .
v_call: TRBV10-2

cdr3_aa: CASSPPGSSYEQYF
cdr3_nt: TGTGCCAGCAGCCCCCCCGGGAGCTCCTACGAGCAGTACTTC
j_call: TRBJ2-7
clone_size: .
d_call: .
v_call: TRBV7-8

cdr3_aa: CASSSGQVNQPQHF
cdr3_nt: TGTGCCAGCAGTTCTGGACAGGTCAATCAGCCCCAGCATTTT
j_call: TRBJ1-5
clone_size: .
d_call: TRBD1
v_call: TRBV27

cdr3_aa: CASSLAGEPIEEQFF
cdr3_nt: TGCGCCAGCAGCTTGGCGGGGGAACCGATCGAGGAGCAGTTCTTC
j_call: TRBJ2-1
clone_size: .
d_call: .
v_call: TRBV5-1

cdr3_aa: CASSQLYSSYEQYF
cdr3_nt: TGCGCCAGCAGCCAATTATACAGCTCCTACGAGCAGTACTTC
j_call: TRBJ2-7
clone_size: .
d_call: .
v_call: TRBV4-1

cdr3_aa: CASSVVVDTQYF
cdr3_nt: TGTGCCAGCAGCGTGGTGGTAGATACGCAGTATTTT
j_call: TRBJ2-3
clone_size: few
d_call: .
v_call: TRBV7-2

cdr3_aa: CASSGQVGPKNIQYF
cdr3_nt: TGTGCCAGTAGTGGTCAGGTGGGCCCCAAAAACATTCAGTACTTC
j_call: TRBJ2-4
clone_size: .
d_call: .
v_call: TRBV19

cdr3_aa: CASSLQGRSNEKLFF
cdr3_nt: TGTGCCAGCAGTTTACAGGGCCGGAGTAATGAAAAACTGTTTTTT
j_call: TRBJ1-4
clone_size: .
d_call: .
v_call: TRBV27

cdr3_aa: CATSDSDRGSGYTF
cdr3_nt: TGTGCCACCAGTGATTCCGACAGGGGAAGCGGCTACACCTTC
j_call: TRBJ1-2
clone_size: once
d_call: TRBD1
v_call: TRBV24-1

cdr3_aa: CASSYRGDSTDTQYF
cdr3_nt: TGTGCCAGCAGTTACAGAGGGGATAGCACAGATACGCAGTATTTT
j_call: TRBJ2-3
clone_size: .
d_call: .
v_call: TRBV6-2/TRBV6-3

cdr3_aa: CASSSALTGTNSPLHF
cdr3_nt: TGTGCCAGCAGCTCTGCCTTGACAGGCACGAATTCACCCCTCCACTTT
j_call: TRBJ1-6
clone_size: .
d_call: .
v_call: TRBV5-4

cdr3_aa: CASSLGMTGSGNTIYF
cdr3_nt: TGTGCCAGCAGCTTGGGTATGACAGGCTCTGGAAACACCATATATTTT
j_call: TRBJ1-3
clone_size: .
d_call: .
v_call: TRBV5-8

cdr3_aa: CASSLGAGVEETDTQYF
cdr3_nt: TGTGCCAGCAGCTTAGGGGCGGGAGTTGAGGAAACAGATACGCAGTATTTT
j_call: TRBJ2-3
clone_size: .
d_call: TRBD2
v_call: TRBV7-7

cdr3_aa: CASSLGTGAYEQYF
cdr3_nt: TGCGCCAGCAGCTTAGGGACAGGGGCCTACGAGCAGTACTTC
j_call: TRBJ2-7
clone_size: few
d_call: TRBD1
v_call: TRBV5-1

cdr3_aa: CASSPPGNTGELFF
cdr3_nt: TGTGCCAGCTCACCCCCAGGGAACACCGGGGAGCTGTTTTTT
j_call: TRBJ2-2
clone_size: .
d_call: .
v_call: TRBV18

cdr3_aa: CASSDLQGVTEAFF
cdr3_nt: TGTGCCAGTAGTGACCTTCAGGGGGTGACTGAAGCTTTCTTT
j_call: TRBJ1-1
clone_size: .
d_call: TRBD1
v_call: TRBV19

cdr3_aa: CASSLLRGGGNEQFF
cdr3_nt: TGCGCCAGCAGCTTATTGCGGGGGGGAGGGAATGAGCAGTTCTTC
j_call: TRBJ2-1
clone_size: .
d_call: TRBD2
v_call: TRBV5-1

cdr3_aa: CASSERTGPYGYTF
cdr3_nt: TGTGCCAGTAGTGAACGGACAGGGCCCTATGGCTACACCTTC
j_call: TRBJ1-2
clone_size: .
d_call: TRBD1
v_call: TRBV19

cdr3_aa: CASRLGYTEAFF
cdr3_nt: TGTGCCAGTAGGTTAGGGTACACTGAAGCTTTCTTT
j_call: TRBJ1-1
clone_size: once
d_call: .
v_call: TRBV19

cdr3_aa: CASSYVASGYTGELFF
cdr3_nt: TGTGCCAGCAGTTACGTTGCTAGCGGGTACACCGGGGAGCTGTTTTTT
j_call: TRBJ2-2
clone_size: .
d_call: TRBD2
v_call: TRBV6-6

cdr3_aa: CASSQDPSNQPQHF
cdr3_nt: TGCGCCAGCAGCCAAGATCCAAGCAATCAGCCCCAGCATTTT
j_call: TRBJ1-5
clone_size: .
d_call: .
v_call: TRBV4-1

cdr3_aa: CSVAGAESGNTIYF
cdr3_nt: TGCAGCGTTGCCGGGGCAGAGTCTGGAAACACCATATATTTT
j_call: TRBJ1-3
clone_size: .
d_call: .
v_call: TRBV29-1

cdr3_aa: CASSSPGFSYEQYF
cdr3_nt: TGTGCCAGCAGTTCCCCCGGATTCTCCTACGAGCAGTACTTC
j_call: TRBJ2-7
clone_size: .
d_call: .
v_call: TRBV28

cdr3_aa: CASSLDGWGAEAFF
cdr3_nt: TGTGCCAGCAGCTTAGATGGCTGGGGCGCTGAAGCTTTCTTT
j_call: TRBJ1-1
clone_size: .
d_call: .
v_call: TRBV11-2

cdr3_aa: CASSISARPGGYTF
cdr3_nt: TGTGCCAGTAGTATATCTGCGCGACCTGGTGGCTACACCTTC
j_call: TRBJ1-2
clone_size: few
d_call: .
v_call: TRBV19